This paragraph covers one TCR beta chain sequence. Per germline, CDR1 MNHNY and CDR2 SVGAGI (reference sequence). Deletions cut 6 bases from V and 9 bases from J, with 15 bases between. This CDR3 has 14 residues. The data were taken from a study of blood T cell repertoires in COVID-19. The assay was immunoSEQ multiplex PCR, and TCRdb's table has in-frame clones only and misses some. Found here are some 70,000 clones, more than 60% of them singletons; the top ten hold approximately 24%. The sequenced material came from peripheral blood. V and J are TRBV6-6 and TRBJ1-6; D possibly corresponds to TRBD1 (6 bases). This sequence was found in a man aged 55 to 69 with acute or convalescent COVID-19. In DNA, the CDR3 is TGTGCCAGCAGGTGGACAGCCACCGGTTCACCCCTCCACTTT. It yields the protein CASRWTATGSPLHF.